The 12 T cell receptor beta chains reported below all come from one sample, sequenced in a study of response to subunit inactivated influenza vaccine. TCRdb re-derived calls from the RT-PCR reads in MiXCR, one entry per CDR3 protein. The top ten hold around 9.6% of the sample, which has more than 700,000 distinct CDR3 sequences, approximately 22% seen once. The sample here was PBMCs from blood, taken more than 4 days after vaccination. All receptors derive from a man between 50 and 59 years old who received an inactivated influenza vaccine.

The gene calls are TRBV3-1 and TRBJ2-3, with D possibly TRBD2 on 6 matching bases. V was trimmed by 3 bases and J by 6 bases, leaving 19 bases between them. Per the germline V gene, CDR1 is LGHDT and CDR2 is YNNKEL (reference sequence). CDR3 length equals 16 residues. This CDR3 reads CASSQKGSGRSDTQYF. CDR3 nucleotides: TGTGCCAGCAGCCAGAAAGGGAGCGGGCGTTCGGATACGCAGTATTTT.

This clonotype was recorded many times. The chain employs TRBV28 and TRBJ2-1; 9 bases agree with TRBD1. Trimming took 6 bases from V and 0 from J; bases not matched to a gene: 12. The CDR3 totals 18 residues. Germline-derived CDR1 and CDR2 are MDHEN and SYDVKM. Here the CDR3 reads CASSSGQGIMSSYNEQFF. DNA for the CDR3: TGTGCCAGCAGCTCCGGACAGGGGATCATGAGCTCCTACAATGAGCAGTTCTTC.

This clonotype was counted between two and nine times. The rearrangement links TRBV12-3 or TRBV12-4 to TRBJ1-2; D is uncertain. The CDR3 sequence is 12 residues long. Trimming stripped 6 bases from V and 4 bases from J, with 9 bases between. The CDR3 DNA reads TGTGCCAGCAGCGAGCCCAGCTATGGCTACACCTTC. Translating it yields CASSEPSYGYTF.

In its sample, this clonotype was seen many times. The junction departs from germline at one end; a sequencing error may be responsible. The genes are TRBV5-1 and TRBJ2-5; TRBD1 matches 7 bases. CDR3 length: 14 residues. CDR1 is SGHRS, CDR2 YFSETQ, per germline. This CDR3 is CASSSWTGEETQYF. DNA for the CDR3: TGTGCCAGCAGTTCTTGGACAGGAGAAGAGACCCAGTACTTC.

V is TRBV5-5 and J is TRBJ2-5; 7 bases agree with TRBD1. Germline values: CDR1 SGHKS, CDR2 YYEKEE (reference sequence). CDR3 length: 14 amino acids. Unmatched junction bases numbered 7, after V lost 3 bases and J lost 5 bases. This CDR3 reads CASSYRGQIETQYF. The CDR3 region has the DNA TGTGCCAGCAGCTACCGGGGACAGATCGAGACCCAGTACTTC. The full variable domain, in which reference TRBV5-5 and TRBJ2-5 provide the parts outside the CDR3, is DAGVTQSPTHLIKTRGQQVTLRCSPISGHKSVSWYQQVLGQGPQFIFQYYEKEERGRGNFPDRFSARQFPNYSSELNVNALLLGDSALYLCASSYRGQIETQYFGPGTRLLVL.

This clonotype was seen more than once but under ten times. The chain has TRBV20-1 and TRBJ2-7; 9 bases line up with TRBD1. The CDR3 consists of 13 residues. Germline assignment: CDR1 DFQATT and CDR2 SNEGSKA (reference sequence). Unmatched junction bases numbered 6, after V lost 3 bases and J lost 6 bases. In DNA form, the CDR3 reads TGCAGTGCTAGGGGACAGGGAAACTCCGAGCAGTACTTC. Protein: CSARGQGNSEQYF.

This clonotype occurred a few times. The chain uses TRBV7-2 and TRBJ2-5; D unclear. The V end lost 4 bases, the J end lost 4 bases, and 10 bases lay between the germline ends. This CDR3 comprises 13 residues. The germline CDR1 and CDR2 sequences are SGHTA and FQGNSA. The CDR3 region has the DNA TGTGCCAGCAGCTCCATTTCCGTAGAGACCCAGTACTTC. Amino acids: CASSSISVETQYF.

The V and J genes are TRBV3-1 and TRBJ2-7, with unresolved D. The CDR3 has 15 residues. Trimming removed 1 base from V and 3 bases from J, with 13 bases in between. From germline, CDR1 is LGHDT and CDR2 YNNKEL (reference sequence). CDR3 in amino acids: CASSQVSNGYYEQYF. The CDR3 coding sequence is TGTGCCAGCAGCCAAGTCTCCAATGGGTACTACGAGCAGTACTTC.

Many counts were recorded for this clonotype. This chain uses TRBV12-3 or TRBV12-4 with TRBJ2-3, with D hard to call. The CDR3 spans 14 residues. The V end lost 4 bases, the J end lost 0 bases, and 8 bases lay between the germline ends. CDR3 protein: CASSSSGSTDTQYF. For the CDR3, the DNA is TGTGCCAGCAGTTCCTCCGGCAGCACAGATACGCAGTATTTT.

This chain links TRBV5-1 with TRBJ2-7; 7 nucleotides align to TRBD1. Germline-derived CDR1 and CDR2 are SGHRS and YFSETQ. This CDR3 comprises 14 residues. Trimming at V came to 4 bases and at J to 3 bases, leaving 7 bases not matched to a gene. The CDR3 nucleotides are TGCGCCAGCAGCGACGGGGACAGCCGCTACGAGCAGTACTTC. Translation: CASSDGDSRYEQYF.

The sample holds a few counts of this clonotype. The CDR3 DNA sequence: TGCAGTGCTAGCGCGGTCCGGAGTACCTACGAGCAGTACTTC. Protein sequence: CSASAVRSTYEQYF. The chain carries TRBV20-1 and TRBJ2-7, with D uncertain. V lost 3 bases, J lost 2 bases, and 14 bases lay in between. The CDR3 has 14 residues. Germline CDR1 and CDR2: DFQATT and SNEGSKA (reference sequence).

The chain recombines TRBV18 with TRBJ2-7, with D unresolved. The germline gives CDR1 KGHSH, CDR2 LQKENI. Trimming shortened V by 3 bases and J by 3 bases, and 15 bases separated the two germline ends. The CDR3 extends over 15 amino acids. This CDR3 is CASSPGSQRSYEQYF. DNA for the CDR3: TGTGCCAGCTCACCGGGCTCGCAGCGAAGCTACGAGCAGTACTTC.